This T cell receptor beta chain emerged from a study of control samples from healthy donors and cancer patients. Assay used: immunoSEQ multiplex PCR; TCRdb lists only in-frame clones, some missing. The sample includes about 80,000 clones, approximately 89% of them seen just once. This CDR3 contains 14 residues. Per germline, CDR1 GTSNPN and CDR2 SVGIG (reference sequence). With 2 bases removed from V and 1 base from J, the gap between germline ends came to 11 bases. The sample consisted of blood. This TCR derives from a man between 50 and 59 years old in good health. This sequence joins TRBV30 and TRBJ1-1; D perhaps matches TRBD1 (5 bases). CDR3 in amino acids: CAWSKGRGNTEAFF. The CDR3 bases are TGTGCCTGGAGTAAGGGGAGGGGGAACACTGAAGCTTTCTTT.